This T cell receptor (beta chain) was identified in a study of T-cell reconstitution after alpha-beta-depleted transplantation in children. This clonotype was recorded at least ten times. The CDR3 covers 14 residues. V dropped 5 bases and J dropped 6; count of bases not matched to a gene: 4. Looked up from germline, CDR1 is SGHRS and CDR2 is YFSETQ. Preparing the TCRbeta library involved the use of unique molecular identifiers. Each CDR3 protein is one row after TCRdb ran MiXCR on the PCR reads. Of 95,000 to 150,000 distinct CDR3 sequences in the sample, about 21% were seen once. Sequenced here: PBMCs, mostly from graft donor cells, sampled 180 days after TCRalphabeta/CD19-depleted stem cell transplant. The TCR sequence derives from a male patient aged 2 to 10 who had a stem cell transplant for chronic granulomatous disease, so the T cells may come from the graft donor. The chain uses TRBV5-1 and TRBJ2-3; 12 bases agree with TRBD2. In DNA, the CDR3 is TGCGCCAGCAGGACTAGCGGGAGTCGGGATACGCAGTATTTT. This encodes CASRTSGSRDTQYF.